These 13 T cell receptor beta chains were sequenced from one sample in a study of blood T cells in healthy people across ages. A second PCR, run for about 6 to 11 cycles, used a sample-barcoded 5' primer plus a J-beta primer mix. TCRdb re-analysed the 5' RACE reads in MiXCR, keeping a single row per CDR3 protein. The sample consists of approximately 690,000 distinct CDR3 sequences, about 43% of them appearing once. Sequencing was done on a sample of blood. The source is a man older than 75 in good health.

This clonotype was observed at least ten times. V and J are TRBV7-9 and TRBJ2-7; TRBD1 agrees at 8 bases. Germline assignment: CDR1 SEHNR and CDR2 FQNEAQ (reference sequence). This CDR3 spans 15 amino acids. After removal of 3 bases from V and 2 bases from J, the junction contained 6 bases not matched to a gene. CDR3 sequence (DNA): TGTGCCAGCAGCTTCACAGGGGGTATCGCCTACGAGCAGTACTTC. It translates to CASSFTGGIAYEQYF.

A note on this clonotype: This may be a read error: a much more frequent sequence differs by one nucleotide. The chain employs TRBV4-3 and TRBJ2-7; no reliable D call. The length of the CDR3 is 14 residues. V gave up 3 bases and J gave up 10 bases, with 19 bases separating them. CDR1 and CDR2 from the germline V gene are LGHNA and YSLEER. CDR3 loop: CASSQDLEQPNQYF. In DNA, the CDR3 is TGCGCCAGCAGCCAGGACCTGGAACAGCCGAACCAGTACTTC.

This clonotype was seen a few times. The V call is TRBV29-1, the J call TRBJ2-1, with 7 bases lining up with TRBD2. Germline V gene data show CDR1 as SQVTM and CDR2 as ANQGSEA. The CDR3 sequence is 12 residues long. V lost 2 bases and J lost 5; bases outside the gene matches: 0. CDR3 protein: CSVELADNEQFF. The CDR3 DNA sequence: TGCAGCGTTGAACTAGCGGACAATGAGCAGTTCTTC.

The J gene is TRBJ2-7, the V gene TRBV7-6, with a possible D match to TRBD1 (6 bases). V dropped 3 bases and J dropped 3 bases, with 9 bases sitting between them. Germline V gives CDR1 SGHVS, CDR2 FNYEAQ. The CDR3 sequence is 13 residues long. CDR3: CASSFGQLYEQYF. CDR3 nucleotide sequence: TGTGCCAGCAGCTTTGGACAGCTCTACGAGCAGTACTTC.

The J gene is TRBJ2-7, the V gene TRBV20-1; 11 nucleotides match TRBD1. The J call may be mistaken, given a closer DNA end match to TRBJ2-5. The CDR3 loop spans 15 amino acids. Germline lookup yields CDR1 DFQATT and CDR2 SNEGSKA (reference sequence). CDR3 sequence reads: CSARDPGQGGGTQYF. The CDR3 DNA is TGCAGTGCTAGAGATCCGGGACAGGGGGGAGGGACCCAGTACTTC.

This chain connects TRBV24-1 to TRBJ2-3; D call uncertain. The CDR3 is 12 residues long. The V gene lost 2 bases and the J gene lost 4 bases, with 3 bases spanning the gap. Looked up from germline, CDR1 is KGHDR and CDR2 is SFDVKD. The CDR3 loop reads CATSDSPDTQYF. In DNA form, the CDR3 reads TGTGCCACCAGTGATTCTCCAGATACGCAGTATTTT.

The rearrangement uses TRBV7-2 and TRBJ2-3; 14 bases agree with TRBD2. This CDR3 has 16 amino acids. Germline V CDR1 and CDR2: SGHTA, FQGNSA. J lost 4 bases, V lost 1 base, and 1 base had no gene match. The CDR3 here is CASSLETSGGADTQYF. The CDR3 nucleotides read TGTGCCAGCAGCTTAGAGACTAGCGGGGGGGCAGATACGCAGTATTTT. The variable domain in full, with the rest retrieved from reference TRBV7-2 and TRBJ2-3, is GAGVSQSPSNKVTEKGKDVELRCDPISGHTALYWYRQSLGQGLEFLIYFQGNSAPDKSGLPSDRFSAERTGGSVSTLTIQRTQQEDSAVYLCASSLETSGGADTQYFGPGTRLTVL.

The gene calls are TRBV6-2 or TRBV6-3 and TRBJ2-7, with 8 bases fitting TRBD2. The CDR3 covers 14 residues. Germline CDR1 reads MNHEY; CDR2 reads SVGEGT. The junction had 4 bases not matched to a gene; V was cut back by 4 bases and J by 2 bases. The CDR3: CASSWSGGPYEQYF. Written as DNA, the CDR3 is TGTGCCAGCAGTTGGAGCGGGGGCCCCTACGAGCAGTACTTC.

This clonotype was recorded a few times. The chain carries TRBV6-6 and TRBJ2-3; D remains ambiguous. Trimming took off 2 bases at V and 0 bases at J, with 6 bases between the two ends. The CDR3 covers 14 residues. CDR1 is MNHNY and CDR2 is SVGAGI in the germline V gene (reference sequence). The CDR3 DNA reads TGTGCCAGCAGTTACCGTGACAGCACAGATACGCAGTATTTT. Translating gives CASSYRDSTDTQYF.

This clonotype was counted between two and nine times. The chain employs TRBV7-2 and TRBJ2-7, with TRBD1 as a possible D gene (5 bases). This CDR3 has 14 amino acids. V lost 5 bases and J lost 6, with 17 bases in between. From germline, CDR1 is SGHTA and CDR2 FQGNSA. CDR3 in amino acids: CASSLGLSSGEQYF. The CDR3 nucleotides read TGTGCCAGCAGCCTGGGGCTCTCTTCTGGCGAGCAGTACTTC.

This clonotype has only a few counts. The chain joins TRBV20-1 to TRBJ2-5, with TRBD1 matching over 9 bases. The V gene's germline CDR1 is DFQATT and CDR2 SNEGSKA (reference sequence). The CDR3 is 13 residues long. V lost 6 bases to trimming and J lost 8 bases; unmatched junction nucleotides: 10. The CDR3 loop is CSAKGTGQGTQYF. CDR3 nucleotide sequence: TGCAGTGCAAAAGGGACAGGGCAGGGAACCCAGTACTTC.

There are many counts of this clonotype. This chain uses TRBV6-2 or TRBV6-3 with TRBJ2-1, with 9 bases fitting TRBD1. The ends lost 6 bases at V and 8 bases at J; junction bases unmatched: 20. Per the germline V gene, CDR1 is MNHEY and CDR2 is SVGEGT. The CDR3 is made up of 18 amino acids. The CDR3 is CASSAAGQGFGFQYEQFF. The CDR3 DNA reads TGTGCCAGCAGCGCCGCAGGACAGGGGTTTGGGTTCCAATATGAGCAGTTCTTC.

The rearrangement joins TRBV25-1 to TRBJ2-3; 8 bases are shared with TRBD1. V was pared by 6 bases and J by 4 bases, with 12 bases of the junction left unmatched. The germline V gene has CDR1 MGHDK and CDR2 SYGVNS. CDR3 length: 16 residues. CDR3 loop: CASSPSRQGLADTQYF. CDR3 coding DNA: TGTGCCAGCAGCCCTTCGAGACAGGGGTTAGCAGATACGCAGTATTTT. Based on the CDR3 plus reference TRBV25-1 and TRBJ2-3, the full variable domain is EADIYQTPRYLVIGTGKKITLECSQTMGHDKMYWYQQDPGMELHLIHYSYGVNSTEKGDLSSESTVSRIRTEHFPLTLESARPSHTSQYLCASSPSRQGLADTQYFGPGTRLTVL.